The subject of this entry is one T cell receptor (beta chain). The data belong to a study of blood T cell repertoires in COVID-19. In the study overall: COVID-19 samples from acute and convalescent phases originated in the United States, Italy and Spain. PBMCs, B-cell-depleted T cells, or T cells provided the cDNA or gDNA that made up the material.

V was pared by 5 bases and J by 5 bases, with 15 bases of the junction left unmatched. The CDR3 runs 17 residues. Germline V gives CDR1 SGHTA, CDR2 FQGNSA. Only in-frame clones appear in the TCRdb table, and some are missing; sequencing was by immunoSEQ multiplex PCR. This sample has 130,000 to 150,000 clones, with roughly 84% found just once. The chain couples TRBV7-2 to TRBJ1-2, with 9 nucleotides matching TRBD1. The receptor was isolated from a human donor in a cohort sampled during active COVID-19. Sequencing input: peripheral blood. CDR3 nucleotide sequence: TGTGCCAGCAGCCTCGGCAATTATGGGACAGGGCTTTATGGCTACACCTTC. As protein: CASSLGNYGTGLYGYTF.